The TCR delta chain described here comes from a study of gamma-delta T cells after stem cell transplantation. TCRdb reran clone calling via CATT on the RT-PCR reads. The sample records around 2,000 delta-chain clones, 15% to 20% being singletons. This CDR3 has 18 residues. Germline V lookup: CDR1 GEAIGNYY, CDR2 EKD. J was trimmed by 0 bases and V by 0 bases; bases with no gene match: 10. This TCR came from a human donor. It is not recorded whose cells these are; they may come from a transplant donor. This table probably holds off-target reads from a library built for another chain. Sequenced material: gamma-delta T cells. The rearrangement links TRDV2 to TRDJ1; 9 nucleotides match TRDD3. CDR3: CACDTVPGGSHYTDKLIF. CDR3 DNA: TGTGCCTGTGACACCGTTCCTGGGGGATCCCACTACACCGATAAACTCATCTTT.